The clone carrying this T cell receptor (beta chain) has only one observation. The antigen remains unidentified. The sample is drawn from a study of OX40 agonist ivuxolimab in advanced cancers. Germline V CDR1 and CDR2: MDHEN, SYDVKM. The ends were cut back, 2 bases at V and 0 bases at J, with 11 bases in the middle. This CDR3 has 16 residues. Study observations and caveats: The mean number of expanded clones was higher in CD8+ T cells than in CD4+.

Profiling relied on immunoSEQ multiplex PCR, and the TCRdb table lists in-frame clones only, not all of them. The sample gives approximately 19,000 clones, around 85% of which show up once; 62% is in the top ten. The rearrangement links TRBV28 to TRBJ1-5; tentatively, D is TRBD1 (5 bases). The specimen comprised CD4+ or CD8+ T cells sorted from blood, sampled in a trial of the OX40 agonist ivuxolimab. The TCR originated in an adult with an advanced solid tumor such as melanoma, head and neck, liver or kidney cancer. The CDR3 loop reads CASSLEAGYSNQPQHF. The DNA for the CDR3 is TGTGCCAGCAGTTTAGAGGCAGGGTATAGCAATCAGCCCCAGCATTTT.